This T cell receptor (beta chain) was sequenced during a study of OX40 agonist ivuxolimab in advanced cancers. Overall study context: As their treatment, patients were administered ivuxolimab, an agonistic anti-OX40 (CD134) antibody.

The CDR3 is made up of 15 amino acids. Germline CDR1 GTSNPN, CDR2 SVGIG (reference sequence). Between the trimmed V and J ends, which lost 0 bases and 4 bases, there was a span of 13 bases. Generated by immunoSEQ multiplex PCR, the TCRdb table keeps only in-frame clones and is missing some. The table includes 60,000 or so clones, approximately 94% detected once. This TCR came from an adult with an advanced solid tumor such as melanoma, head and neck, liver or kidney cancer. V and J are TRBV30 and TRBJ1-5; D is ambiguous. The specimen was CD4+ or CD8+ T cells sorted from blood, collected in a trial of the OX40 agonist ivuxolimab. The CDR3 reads CAWSVRGPLNQPQHF. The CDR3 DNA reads TGTGCCTGGAGTGTAAGAGGGCCTTTAAATCAGCCCCAGCATTTT.